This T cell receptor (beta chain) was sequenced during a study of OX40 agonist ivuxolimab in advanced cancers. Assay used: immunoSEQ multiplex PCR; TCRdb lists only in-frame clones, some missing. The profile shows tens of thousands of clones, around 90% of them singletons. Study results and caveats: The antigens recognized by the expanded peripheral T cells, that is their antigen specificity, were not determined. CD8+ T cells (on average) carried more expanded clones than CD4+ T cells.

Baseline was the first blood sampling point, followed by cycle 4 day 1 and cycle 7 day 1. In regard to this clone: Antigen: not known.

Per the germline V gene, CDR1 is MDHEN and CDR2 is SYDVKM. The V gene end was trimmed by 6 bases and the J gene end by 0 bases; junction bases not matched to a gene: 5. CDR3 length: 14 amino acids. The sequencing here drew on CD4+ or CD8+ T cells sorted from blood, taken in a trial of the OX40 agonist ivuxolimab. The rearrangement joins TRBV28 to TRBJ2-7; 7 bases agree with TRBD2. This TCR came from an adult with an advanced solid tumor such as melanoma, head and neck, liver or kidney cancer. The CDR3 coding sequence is TGTGCCAGCAGCGAAAGCGGGACCTCCTACGAGCAGTACTTC. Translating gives CASSESGTSYEQYF. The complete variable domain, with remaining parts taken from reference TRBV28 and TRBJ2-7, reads DVKVTQSSRYLVKRTGEKVFLECVQDMDHENMFWYRQDPGLGLRLIYFSYDVKMKEKGDIPEGYSVSREKKERFSLILESASTNQTSMYLCASSESGTSYEQYFGPGTRLTVT.